This TCR beta chain was observed in a study of read filtering for tumor transcriptome and immune sequencing (dated by TCRdb to the early 2020s). At the level of the whole study: Of the patients in the cohort, 16 to 20 were male and roughly 15 were female, and their mean age was around 64 years, with a range of about 45 to 80. By revised international staging, 8 patients were R-ISS I, fewer than 20 were R-ISS II and 7 were R-ISS III. A main aim was a read-filtering strategy for immune repertoire data, specifically whether clonotypes supported by a single read should be removed. Using the same bone marrow samples, the study compared TCR repertoires obtained by targeted immune repertoire sequencing with those obtained by bulk whole-transcriptome sequencing. After DNase treatment, whole-transcriptome libraries were prepared using the TruSeq RNA Access Library Prep Kit. TCR-region mapped reads per sample ranged from about 4 to 10.27 million with IR-seq versus only roughly 85 to 1,300 with RNA-seq.

General conclusions and limits of the study: Single-read clonotypes made up roughly four fifths of clonotypes but roughly 3.5% of total reads in IR-seq, and over 60% of clonotypes and 40% to 45% of reads in RNA-seq. The sorted CD138-negative fraction was not purified T cells but a mixed bone marrow immune population. Removing single-read clonotypes increased the correlation between IR-seq and RNA-seq shared clonotype proportions. Compared with RNA-seq, IR-seq captured clonotypes at much greater depth and more reliably, and a smaller IR-seq throughput was enough to identify most of the shared clonotypes.

The Immunoverse kit was used to build TCR libraries from around 420 ng RNA, with molecular barcoded adaptors covering alpha/delta and beta/gamma chains. TCR library preparation used the same RNA that went into transcriptome sequencing. An Illumina HiSeq 4000 with 2 x 150 cycles was used to sequence the TCR libraries. Turning to the authors' computational methods: MiXCR aligned TCR reads to human V, D, J and C references and assembled the aligned reads into CDR3 clonotypes, with quality filtering and error correction included. The tcR package in R was used to analyze clonotype counts and gene usage diversity. For inspection of raw mapping reads, RNA-seq reads were mapped by STAR aligner version 2.5.3a onto GRCh37 of the human genome. To test how sequencing depth affected the clonotypes detected, IR-seq fastq files were randomly downsampled with Seqtk 1.3. Starting from the raw public reads, TCRdb applied fastp trimming at Q25, assembled clones with MiXCR and retained in-frame beta chains. A single entry per CDR3 protein holds the most common genes and DNA from its merged rows. Here the V and J calls rest on TCRdb's processing, not on the authors' analysis. This sample has 62,000 or so distinct CDR3 sequences in its table, and over 11% of those were observed once. Roughly 45% of the sample goes to the ten largest clones.

Many counts were recorded for this clonotype. Its antigen is unknown. Base quality data are lacking; no much larger clone is found one base away. Each patient had bone marrow sampled at the time of active disease. Ficoll-Hypaque density gradient centrifugation was used to isolate the bone marrow mononuclear cells. To remove myeloma plasma cells, the cells were labeled with CD138 magnetic microbeads on a MACS separator, and CD138-negative cells were then collected by negative selection. Flow cytometry on an Attune NxT with CD138 antibodies was used to check the purity of the isolated cells. TRIzol reagent was used to extract total RNA, which was then quantified with a NanoDrop spectrophotometer. For each patient, the CD138-negative bone marrow sample underwent paired RNA-seq and IR-seq. Measured from the cysteine to the phenylalanine, the CDR3 is 11 residues long. Only the CDR3 part of the read is kept: 33 bases, read in frame from the first base. V is reduced by 6 bases and J by 4 bases, leaving a spacing of 9 bases between them. The CDR1 and CDR2 encoded by the germline V gene are SQVTM and ANQGSEA.

Material: a population of CD138-negative cells sorted from bone marrow. This specimen's cell subset or site label, per the study, means: bone marrow mononuclear cells depleted of CD138+ plasma/myeloma cells by negative magnetic selection. The chain uses TRBV29-1 and TRBJ1-2; the D gene cannot be named for sure. This receptor was identified in a donor over 35 with multiple myeloma. The bases are TGCAGCGTCGACACCAGCTATGGCTACACCTTC. Its amino acids are CSVDTSYGYTF.